The subject of this entry is one TCR beta chain. Its antigen has not been determined. It has no much larger one-base neighbor in the sample; base qualities were not kept. The record originates from a study of blood T cell repertoires in COVID-19 (dated by TCRdb to 2020 to 2022). Regarding the research as a whole: The collaborator samples originated in the United States, Italy and Spain and spanned the acute and convalescent phases of COVID-19. The material from the prospective study consisted of cDNA or gDNA derived from T cells, B-cell-depleted T cells, or PBMCs. Deeply sampled blood TCRbeta repertoires from subjects exposed to, actively infected with, or recovered from COVID-19 were included in the dataset. The repertoires were released in a freely available public database intended as a resource for research on the immune response to SARS-CoV-2. The samples were drawn from the first 160 participants of the ongoing ImmuneRACE study and from over a thousand subjects provided by 6 global collaborators. The sample metadata nearly always contained a de-identified subject ID, COVID-19 status, age in years and sex. HLA class I and class II types, where available, came from metadata supplied by the sample provider rather than from assay-based typing.

TCRbeta CDR3 regions were amplified from genomic DNA using the immunoSEQ Assay, a bias-controlled multiplex PCR. Turning to the authors' computational methods: Nucleated cell counts per sample were estimated from amplification of reference gene primers within the assay. To quantify the absolute abundance of each unique TCRbeta CDR3 rearrangement, sequence reads were collapsed and filtered. Productive Simpson clonality was computed per sample as the square root of Simpson's diversity index over productive rearrangements. Not all clones reach the TCRdb copy of this immuneACCESS table, which keeps in-frame sequences only. Checked studies attribute under half of the gap to unresolved V genes and leave the rest unexplained. The V and J calls and clone size were taken over from that table, and D and trimming were inferred from the DNA. Recorded for this sample are over 150,000 clones; about 85% of them occurred a single time. 8% to 9% of the sample comes from the top ten.

At the junction V is shortened by 0 bases and J by 2 bases; bases outside the gene matches: 3. Including cysteine and phenylalanine, the CDR3 has 15 amino acids. Just the 45-base CDR3 DNA is kept, in frame starting at base 1. According to the germline V gene, CDR1 reads WSHSY and CDR2 reads SAAADI. One collaborating source in Seattle enrolled patients during active infection and followed them longitudinally through the course of disease. The collaborating institutions used their own protocols to collect whole blood in K2EDTA tubes. For TCRbeta analysis, collaborators shipped samples in one of three forms: frozen whole blood, isolated PBMCs, or DNA extracted from either of those sample types. What the study reported, not specific to this receptor: The amount of clinical and demographic metadata varied by source and participant and was provided uncurated.

This receptor was obtained from a woman aged 55-70 years with COVID-19, enrolled during active disease. The chain joins TRBV10-2 to TRBJ1-2, and 7 junctional nucleotides match TRBD1. Source material: peripheral blood. The CDR3 sequence is CASSESRGGNYGYTF. The bases are TGCGCCAGCAGTGAGTCGAGAGGGGGCAACTATGGCTACACCTTC.